This is a list of T cell receptor beta chains from one sample in a study of shared clonotypes between healthy human individuals. Generated by immunoSEQ multiplex PCR, the TCRdb table keeps only in-frame clones and is missing some. The sample has nearly 2 million clones; about 95% are singletons. The sequenced material came from naive CD8+ T cells sorted from blood. Source of these receptors: a young man in good health. Both conserved end residues are part of each CDR3. The D gene is left open where the match is weak.

D gene: TRBD1
V gene: TRBV5-1
CDR3 protein: CASSLYPGQGIENTEAFF

D gene: NA
V gene: TRBV27
CDR3 protein: CATGVRETQYF

D gene: TRBD2
V gene: TRBV2
CDR3 protein: CASSWGLKETQYF

D gene: TRBD1
V gene: TRBV2
CDR3 protein: CASSVPDRVRNTIYF

D gene: NA
V gene: TRBV9
CDR3 protein: CASSPRSAPGYEQYF

D gene: NA
V gene: TRBV4-3
CDR3 protein: CASSQDPVNEQFF

D gene: NA
V gene: TRBV7-2
CDR3 protein: CASSLVNGRTDTQYF

D gene: NA
V gene: TRBV7-9
CDR3 protein: CASSVLAPVGETQYF

D gene: TRBD1
V gene: TRBV5-6
CDR3 protein: CASSSTGQGDDTQYF

D gene: NA
V gene: TRBV6-5
CDR3 protein: CASSPSTGAYEQYF

D gene: TRBD2
V gene: TRBV7-2
CDR3 protein: CASSFSGRAREQYF

D gene: TRBD1
V gene: TRBV19
CDR3 protein: CASSREGANTEAFF